The rows below give T cell receptor beta chains drawn from one sample of a study of siplizumab effects on memory and regulatory T cells. Produced via immunoSEQ multiplex PCR; TCRdb's table is partial and in-frame only. The data show around 100,000 clones, with just over 90% seen just once and 0.55% to 0.85% held by the top ten. Sequencing used Tregs sorted from blood. These TCRs come from a human donor in good health. CDR3s include the opening cysteine and the closing phenylalanine or tryptophan. The D gene is left open where the match is weak. Part of the rows lack a size; the others show once, few, many or a class for expanded clones.

CDR3: CATRQLSPYNEQFF
DNA: TGTGCCACCCGACAGCTATCTCCGTACAATGAGCAGTTCTTC
size: NA
V: TRBV10-3
J: TRBJ2-1
D: NA

CDR3: CASSPGQGATGYGYTF
DNA: TGTGCCAGCTCACCGGGACAGGGGGCTACTGGGTATGGCTACACCTTC
size: NA
V: TRBV28
J: TRBJ1-2
D: TRBD1

CDR3: CASSLEGTEQFF
DNA: TGTGCCAGCAGCTTGGAGGGGACAGAGCAGTTCTTC
size: NA
V: TRBV5-6
J: TRBJ2-1
D: NA

CDR3: CATSRDSLFYGYTF
DNA: TGTGCCACCAGCAGGGACAGCCTCTTCTATGGCTACACCTTC
size: NA
V: TRBV15
J: TRBJ1-2
D: NA

CDR3: CASPSYNEQFF
DNA: TGTGCCAGTCCCTCCTACAATGAGCAGTTCTTC
size: NA
V: TRBV6-1
J: TRBJ2-1
D: NA

CDR3: CASSLGTEAFF
DNA: TGCGCCAGCAGCTTAGGAACTGAAGCTTTCTTT
size: NA
V: TRBV5-1
J: TRBJ1-1
D: NA

CDR3: CASCKAALMNTEAFF
DNA: TGTGCCAGTTGCAAGGCAGCCTTGATGAACACTGAAGCTTTCTTT
size: NA
V: TRBV19
J: TRBJ1-1
D: NA

CDR3: CASSLRLAGVTDTQYF
DNA: TGTGCCAGCAGCTTAAGGCTAGCGGGAGTTACAGATACGCAGTATTTT
size: NA
V: TRBV11-2
J: TRBJ2-3
D: TRBD2

CDR3: CASSLVLDARANTEAFF
DNA: TGCGCCAGCAGCTTGGTCTTGGACGCACGAGCGAACACTGAAGCTTTCTTT
size: NA
V: TRBV5-1
J: TRBJ1-1
D: NA

CDR3: CASSVGSDTQYF
DNA: TGTGCCAGCAGCGTAGGATCAGATACGCAGTATTTT
size: NA
V: TRBV9
J: TRBJ2-3
D: NA

CDR3: CASTPFTGELFF
DNA: TGTGCCAGTACCCCTTTCACCGGGGAGCTGTTTTTT
size: NA
V: TRBV19
J: TRBJ2-2
D: NA

CDR3: CASSRSGGAKNIQYF
DNA: TGTGCCAGCAGCCGGTCGGGGGGAGCCAAAAACATTCAGTACTTC
size: NA
V: TRBV4-2
J: TRBJ2-4
D: TRBD2

CDR3: CASAAEGINTEAFF
DNA: TGTGCTAGTGCCGCCGAGGGTATAAACACTGAAGCTTTCTTT
size: NA
V: TRBV12-5
J: TRBJ1-1
D: NA

CDR3: CATSGLQNYGYTF
DNA: TGTGCCACCAGCGGCCTGCAAAACTATGGCTACACCTTC
size: once
V: TRBV15
J: TRBJ1-2
D: NA

CDR3: CASSVLQGSTEAFF
DNA: TGTGCCAGCAGTGTCTTGCAGGGAAGCACTGAAGCTTTCTTT
size: NA
V: TRBV2
J: TRBJ1-1
D: NA

CDR3: CASSGLTGMNTEAFF
DNA: TGCGCCAGCAGTGGATTGACAGGGATGAACACTGAAGCTTTCTTT
size: NA
V: TRBV10-2
J: TRBJ1-1
D: TRBD1

CDR3: CASSAIGETQYF
DNA: TGTGCCAGCAGCGCTATAGGGGAGACCCAGTACTTC
size: once
V: TRBV5-8
J: TRBJ2-5
D: NA

CDR3: CASSLRTGLTNTGELFF
DNA: TGTGCCAGCAGCTTGAGGACAGGCCTAACGAACACCGGGGAGCTGTTTTTT
size: NA
V: TRBV5-6
J: TRBJ2-2
D: TRBD1

CDR3: CASSTKETQYF
DNA: TGTGCCAGCAGTACAAAAGAGACCCAGTACTTC
size: NA
V: TRBV2
J: TRBJ2-5
D: NA

CDR3: CSVDRTGGEDRDTQYF
DNA: TGCAGCGTTGACAGGACAGGGGGCGAGGATAGAGATACGCAGTATTTT
size: NA
V: TRBV29-1
J: TRBJ2-3
D: TRBD1

CDR3: CASSQVSLNRGRIGNTEAFF
DNA: TGCGCCAGCAGCCAAGTTTCATTGAACAGGGGGCGAATTGGGAACACTGAAGCTTTCTTT
size: few
V: TRBV4-1
J: TRBJ1-1
D: TRBD1

CDR3: CARSLSRQNYGYTF
DNA: TGTGCCAGAAGCCTTAGCCGCCAAAACTATGGCTACACCTTC
size: NA
V: TRBV7-5
J: TRBJ1-2
D: NA

CDR3: CASSTLAGVRNEQFF
DNA: TGTGCCAGCAGCACTCTAGCGGGAGTACGGAATGAGCAGTTCTTC
size: NA
V: TRBV11-2
J: TRBJ2-1
D: TRBD2

CDR3: CASSQGAGTGGSGYTF
DNA: TGCGCCAGCAGTCAAGGTGCCGGGACAGGGGGCTCTGGCTACACCTTC
size: few
V: TRBV23-1
J: TRBJ1-2
D: TRBD1

CDR3: CASRGFYEQYF
DNA: TGTGCCAGCAGGGGGTTCTACGAGCAGTACTTC
size: NA
V: TRBV6-5
J: TRBJ2-7
D: NA

CDR3: CASSLGDSGRAMYF
DNA: TGCGCCAGCAGCTTGGGGGATAGCGGGAGGGCCATGTATTTT
size: few
V: TRBV5-1
J: TRBJ2-3
D: TRBD2

CDR3: CASSGQSFGTGELFF
DNA: TGTGCCAGCAGTGGACAGTCTTTCGGCACCGGGGAGCTGTTTTTT
size: NA
V: TRBV28
J: TRBJ2-2
D: NA

CDR3: CASSLGATNPQHF
DNA: TGTGCCAGCAGCTTAGGGGCGACAAATCCCCAGCATTTT
size: once
V: TRBV7-9
J: TRBJ1-5
D: NA